Presented here are 19 T cell receptor beta chains from one specimen sequenced in a study of beta chain features in type 1 diabetes. Study observations and caveats: Shorter TCRB CDR3s, moderately but significantly so, were found in Type 1 diabetes patients in all four CD4+ subsets.

What was sequenced were expressed TCRB transcripts, since all of the isolated RNA had been reverse transcribed. Profiled with immunoSEQ multiplex PCR; TCRdb holds only in-frame clones, not every one. The data hold under 850,000 clones, with 13% observed a single time. The antigens for these receptors are not known. The sample comprised naive CD4+ T cells from blood. Receptors originate from a man younger than 30 with type 1 diabetes.

The rearrangement joins TRBV10-3 to TRBJ1-6; 9 nucleotides line up with TRBD1. From germline, CDR1 is ENHRY and CDR2 SYGVKD. Trimming took 10 bases from V and 7 from J; bases not matched to a gene: 5. This CDR3 comprises 13 residues. CDR3 residues: CASRGTGNSPLHF. The CDR3, as DNA: TGTGCCAGCAGGGGGACAGGGAATTCACCCCTCCACTTT.

In its sample, this clone was seen a few times. V and J are TRBV13 and TRBJ2-7, with D possibly TRBD1 on 6 matching bases. Germline CDR1 is PRHDT and CDR2 is FYEKMQ (reference sequence). The CDR3 runs 13 residues. Between the trimmed V and J ends, which lost 4 bases and 4 bases, there was a span of 11 bases. The CDR3 region has the DNA TGTGCCAGCAGCTCCCAAACAGGGTACGAGCAGTACTTC. Its protein product is CASSSQTGYEQYF.

The chain carries TRBV7-2 and TRBJ1-6; D call uncertain. The CDR3 sequence is 19 residues long. V shed 4 bases and J shed 0 bases, with 19 bases lying between them. CDR1 and CDR2 from the germline V gene are SGHTA and FQGNSA. CDR3 nucleotides: TGTGCCAGCAGCTCCGGTTCGGCCGGATCGAGCTCCTATAATTCACCCCTCCACTTT. This sequence encodes CASSSGSAGSSSYNSPLHF.

V is TRBV5-6 and J is TRBJ2-1; TRBD1 aligns across 10 bases. The CDR3 contains 15 residues. Germline assignment: CDR1 SGHDT and CDR2 YYEEEE. Trimming cost V 6 bases and J 6 bases; bases outside gene matches: 9. The CDR3 region is CASITPGTGANEQFF. The CDR3 DNA reads as TGTGCCAGCATAACCCCCGGGACAGGGGCCAATGAGCAGTTCTTC.

This clone was seen more than once but under ten times. The chain employs TRBV19 and TRBJ1-5; no clear D. The V gene's germline CDR1 is LNHDA and CDR2 SQIVND (reference sequence). There are 11 residues in the CDR3. V gave up 10 bases and J gave up 9 bases, with 13 bases separating them. CDR3 bases: TGTGCCATCGGATACCCTGCGCCCCAGCATTTT. This sequence encodes CAIGYPAPQHF.

This clone was detected only a few times. This chain connects TRBV4-1 to TRBJ1-3; no reliable D call. V was pared by 0 bases and J by 0 bases, with 9 bases between. This CDR3 region has 16 residues. Germline loops: CDR1 MGHRA, CDR2 YSYEKL. The DNA for the CDR3 is TGCGCCAGCAGCCAAGATAGTAGTTTCTCTGGAAACACCATATATTTT. It specifies CASSQDSSFSGNTIYF.

The V and J genes are TRBV6-5 and TRBJ2-1; tentatively, D is TRBD1 (6 bases). V lost 5 bases, J lost 9 bases, and 17 bases lay in between. Germline values: CDR1 MNHEY, CDR2 SVGAGI. This CDR3 has 14 amino acids. Written as DNA, the CDR3 is TGTGCCAGCAGTAAAGTCAACAGGGCAGGTGAGCAGTTCTTC. This encodes CASSKVNRAGEQFF.

Ten or more counts support this clone. The CDR3 spells CASSLGMAYNEQFF. DNA for the CDR3: TGTGCCAGCAGCTTAGGAATGGCTTACAATGAGCAGTTCTTC. The rearrangement uses TRBV7-2 and TRBJ2-1, with D uncertain. Germline assignment: CDR1 SGHTA and CDR2 FQGNSA. The germline V and J ends were trimmed by 1 base and 4 bases, with 8 bases remaining between them. This CDR3 has 14 amino acids.

This clone has more than one count but fewer than ten. The chain is built from TRBV18 and TRBJ1-1; 7 nucleotides agree with TRBD1. The trim removed 3 bases at V and 4 bases at J, leaving 5 bases unmatched. The CDR3 has 14 residues. Germline loops: CDR1 KGHSH, CDR2 LQKENI. CDR3 sequence reads: CASSPRAGGTEAFF. The DNA of the CDR3 is TGTGCCAGCTCACCTCGGGCAGGGGGCACTGAAGCTTTCTTT.

This clone was seen only a few times. The chain uses TRBV29-1 and TRBJ2-2; possible D gene TRBD1, 6 bases. The V gene's germline CDR1 is SQVTM and CDR2 ANQGSEA. This CDR3 comprises 13 residues. Trimming pared 4 bases from V and 4 bases from J, leaving 10 bases between. CDR3 sequence (DNA): TGCAGCGTTGGCGACAGGCCCACCGGGGAGCTGTTTTTT. It codes for CSVGDRPTGELFF.

In this sample, this clone turned up a few times. The genes are TRBV6-5 and TRBJ2-3, with D unclear. The CDR3 is 14 residues long. Trimming left V 0 bases short and J 2 bases short, with 6 bases between. In germline, CDR1 is MNHEY, CDR2 SVGAGI. The CDR3 nucleotides read TGTGCCAGCAGTTACTCGGCAGACACAGATACGCAGTATTTT. It translates to CASSYSADTDTQYF.

In this sample, this clone turned up a few times. V usage is TRBV2 and J usage is TRBJ2-3; TRBD2 might be the D (6 bases). Deletions cut 2 bases from V and 6 bases from J, with 15 bases between. Germline-derived CDR1 and CDR2 are SNHLY and FYNNEI. The CDR3 is 15 amino acids. The CDR3 protein is CASSELAMDIDTQYF. Written as DNA, the CDR3 is TGTGCCAGCAGTGAACTAGCGATGGATATCGATACGCAGTATTTT.

There are a few counts of this clone. This chain connects TRBV21-1 to TRBJ1-6; TRBD1 reflects the table's D call only, with no check against the DNA. TRBV21-1 is annotated as a pseudogene. The CDR3 runs 18 residues. The CDR3 DNA reads as TGTGCCAGCAGCACTAGCCGGGACAGGGAGGCACGTAATTCACCCCTCCACTTT. Translation gives CASSTSRDREARNSPLHF.

V usage is TRBV5-4 and J usage is TRBJ2-2; a possible D gene is TRBD2 (5 bases). Germline V gene data show CDR1 as SGHNT and CDR2 as YYREEE (reference sequence). V dropped 4 bases and J dropped 1 base, with 11 bases sitting between them. CDR3 size: 15 residues. The CDR3 sequence: CASSPRRENTGELFF. The CDR3 DNA sequence: TGTGCCAGCAGCCCCCGACGGGAGAACACCGGGGAGCTGTTTTTT. The full variable domain, with the rest looked up from reference TRBV5-4 and TRBJ2-2, is ETGVTQSPTHLIKTRGQQVTLRCSSQSGHNTVSWYQQALGQGPQFIFQYYREEENGRGNFPPRFSGLQFPNYSSELNVNALELDDSALYLCASSPRRENTGELFFGEGSRLTVL.

The genes are TRBV30 and TRBJ1-6; TRBD1 agrees at 10 bases. Germline V gene data show CDR1 as GTSNPN and CDR2 as SVGIG (reference sequence). This CDR3 is 18 amino acids long. The J segment lost 9 bases and the V segment lost 1 base, leaving 15 bases of the junction unmatched. Here the CDR3 DNA reads TGTGCCTGGAGTGCCCCAGGCCCGGGACAGGGGAAGTCTTCACCCCTCCACTTT. This sequence encodes CAWSAPGPGQGKSSPLHF.

This clone was seen a handful of times. The chain joins TRBV7-9 to TRBJ1-2; D gene uncertain. Germline V CDR1 and CDR2: SEHNR, FQNEAQ (reference sequence). With 0 bases removed from V and 0 bases from J, the gap between germline ends came to 8 bases. The CDR3 runs to 15 residues. In nucleotides, the CDR3 is TGTGCCAGCAGCTTAGCGTATGGGGCTAACTATGGCTACACCTTC. Translation gives CASSLAYGANYGYTF.

The sample holds a few counts of this clone. The chain is built from TRBV5-1 and TRBJ2-6; no definite D call. Trimming pared 3 bases from V and 0 bases from J, leaving 13 bases between. The CDR3 loop spans 17 amino acids. CDR1 is SGHRS, CDR2 YFSETQ, per germline. CDR3 in amino acids: CASSYGSSSSGANVLTF. For the CDR3, the DNA is TGCGCCAGCAGCTACGGGTCCTCTAGCTCTGGGGCCAACGTCCTGACTTTC.

The gene calls are TRBV2 and TRBJ1-3; perhaps TRBD1 as D (6 bases). CDR1 SNHLY and CDR2 FYNNEI come from the germline V gene. There are 15 residues in the CDR3. Trimming removed 6 bases at V and 3 bases at J, with 15 bases between. CDR3 in DNA: TGTGCCAGCAGGACGACAGGAACCAATGGAAACACCATATATTTT. It specifies CASRTTGTNGNTIYF. Drawing the rest from reference TRBV2 and TRBJ1-3, the complete variable domain is EPEVTQTPSHQVTQMGQEVILRCVPISNHLYFYWYRQILGQKVEFLVSFYNNEISEKSEIFDDQFSVERPDGSNFTLKIRSTKLEDSAMYFCASRTTGTNGNTIYFGEGSWLTVV.

In its sample, this clone was seen a few times. The V gene is TRBV13, the J gene TRBJ1-4; D uncertain. The CDR3 runs to 13 residues. Germline CDR1 PRHDT, CDR2 FYEKMQ (reference sequence). V dropped 5 bases and J dropped 8 bases, with 12 bases sitting between them. CDR3 bases: TGTGCCAGCAGCCGGGTTAGGTCGGAAAAACTGTTTTTT. Encoded protein: CASSRVRSEKLFF.